This T cell receptor beta chain originates from a study of Graves' ophthalmopathy and Graves' hyperthyroidism. The TCR beta CDR3 regions underwent amplification from RNA transcripts. HTBI primers served in a first-round RT-PCR, which a second-round multiplex PCR followed. TCRdb called the multiplex PCR reads again in MiXCR, with one record for every CDR3 protein. The table records just over 600,000 distinct CDR3 sequences, about 20% of them present only once. The germline gives CDR1 MDHEN, CDR2 SYDVKM. The CDR3 has 17 residues. For this clonotype: One end of the junction varies from germline; a read error may be responsible.

The chain employs TRBV28 and TRBJ2-2; 10 bases agree with TRBD2. The clonotype originates from a woman under 30 with stable Graves' hyperthyroidism. Some clones in this sample may be carry-over from other donors' samples. The sequenced sample consisted of peripheral blood. CDR3: CASSRTSGDRDTGDLFF. CDR3 DNA sequence: TGTGCCAGCAGCCGTACTAGCGGGGACCGCGACACCGGGGATCTGTTTTTT.